These 31 T cell receptor beta chains were sequenced from one sample in a study of blood T cell repertoires in COVID-19. The data were produced by immunoSEQ multiplex PCR, yet TCRdb's version contains in-frame clones alone and is incomplete. The sample holds about 200,000 clones, 83% seen once. The source material was peripheral blood. The receptors derive from a middle-aged woman with active or convalescent COVID-19.

The chain links TRBV30 to TRBJ2-1; 9 bases map to TRBD1. The V gene's germline CDR1 is GTSNPN and CDR2 SVGIG (reference sequence). This CDR3 spans 12 amino acids. Trimming took 3 bases from V and 9 from J; bases not matched to a gene: 3. CDR3 DNA: TGTGCCTGGAGCCCGACAGGGGGTGAGCAGTTCTTC. Translating gives CAWSPTGGEQFF.

The chain employs TRBV6-4 and TRBJ2-1; 9 nucleotides align to TRBD2. The CDR3 sequence is 15 residues long. The germline CDR1 and CDR2 sequences are MRHNA and SNTAGT. V dropped 0 bases and J dropped 8; count of bases not matched to a gene: 5. The CDR3 here is CASSDSAGGQDEQFF. CDR3 nucleotides: TGTGCCAGCAGTGACTCAGCGGGGGGCCAGGATGAGCAGTTCTTC.

The genes are TRBV27 and TRBJ2-7; 10 bases are shared with TRBD1. Germline V gives CDR1 MNHEY, CDR2 SMNVEV (reference sequence). Germline trimming cut 3 bases from V and 6 bases from J; bases unmatched to any gene: 5. CDR3 length: 14 residues. The CDR3 sequence is CASSFFDRGREQYF. The CDR3 region has the DNA TGTGCCAGCAGTTTCTTTGACAGGGGGCGCGAGCAGTACTTC.

The chain joins TRBV2 to TRBJ2-2; 11 bases align to TRBD1. Unmatched junction bases numbered 9, after V lost 5 bases and J lost 4 bases. CDR1 SNHLY and CDR2 FYNNEI come from the germline V gene. CDR3 length equals 17 residues. The CDR3 DNA reads as TGTGCCAGCAGTCCCCGGCGGACAGGGGGCGTCACCGGGGAGCTGTTTTTT. As protein: CASSPRRTGGVTGELFF.

The chain combines TRBV4-2 with TRBJ1-2; a possible D gene is TRBD1 (6 bases). Looked up from germline, CDR1 is LGHNA and CDR2 is YNFKEQ. This CDR3 contains 18 residues. The germline V and J ends were trimmed by 0 bases and 5 bases, with 22 bases remaining between them. Here the CDR3 reads CASSQDGESGGRRYGYTF. The CDR3, as DNA: TGTGCCAGCAGCCAAGATGGGGAGTCCGGGGGGCGCCGGTATGGCTACACCTTC.

V gene TRBV9 combines with J gene TRBJ1-4; maybe TRBD1 (6 bases). The V end lost 0 bases, the J end lost 8 bases, and 14 bases lay between the germline ends. The CDR3 has 15 amino acids. CDR1 SGDLS and CDR2 YYNGEE come from the germline V gene. The chain's CDR3 is CASSVGRGGREKLFF. Written as DNA, the CDR3 is TGTGCCAGCAGCGTAGGACGGGGGGGCAGGGAAAAACTGTTTTTT.

This clone appeared once. The gene calls are TRBV27 and TRBJ1-2, with a possible D match to TRBD1 (5 bases). Germline assignment: CDR1 MNHEY and CDR2 SMNVEV (reference sequence). V lost 6 bases, J lost 0 bases, and 8 bases lay in between. The CDR3 has 13 residues. CDR3 sequence: CASSDRANYGYTF. The CDR3, as DNA: TGTGCCAGCAGCGACAGAGCTAACTATGGCTACACCTTC.

This clone was detected only a few times. V is TRBV28 and J is TRBJ2-7; 12 nucleotides match TRBD2. Germline CDR1 MDHEN, CDR2 SYDVKM. The CDR3 is 15 amino acids. V lost 6 bases, J lost 2 bases, and 5 bases stayed unmatched. For the CDR3, the DNA is TGTGCCAGCAGCGGTCTAGCGGGGGGGACCTACGAGCAGTACTTC. Translation gives CASSGLAGGTYEQYF.

This chain connects TRBV28 to TRBJ2-1; 8 nucleotides align to TRBD2. The CDR3 contains 15 residues. Unmatched junction bases numbered 5, after V lost 0 bases and J lost 7 bases. Per germline, CDR1 MDHEN and CDR2 SYDVKM. CDR3 sequence: CASSLCRGGRNEQFF. CDR3 in DNA: TGTGCCAGCAGTTTATGTCGGGGGGGGAGGAATGAGCAGTTCTTC.

J is TRBJ2-1 and V is TRBV3-1 (or the pseudogene TRBV3-2), with D perhaps TRBD1 (6 bases). Looked up from germline, CDR1 is LGHDT and CDR2 is YNNKEL (reference sequence). This CDR3 has 14 amino acids. Trimming took 0 bases from V and 6 from J, leaving 9 bases between them. The CDR3 DNA sequence: TGTGCCAGCAGCCAAGATCGGGACACCAATGAGCAGTTCTTC. It translates to CASSQDRDTNEQFF.

The chain uses TRBV6-5 and TRBJ2-3, with a weak D call TRBD1 (5 bases). Germline V gene lookup returns CDR1 MNHEY and CDR2 SVGAGI. CDR3 length equals 14 residues. Trimming took 2 bases from V and 5 from J, leaving 11 bases between them. CDR3 sequence (DNA): TGTGCCAGCAGTTACGAAGGGGCGCAAGATACGCAGTATTTT. Its translation: CASSYEGAQDTQYF.

V is TRBV24-1 and J is TRBJ2-3; D is possibly TRBD2 (5 bases). The CDR3 extends over 16 amino acids. Trimming removed 4 bases from V and 3 bases from J, with 16 bases in between. CDR1 is KGHDR, CDR2 SFDVKD, per germline. The CDR3 DNA sequence: TGTGCCACCAGTGACCCGAGCGAGCGGCAAACAGATACGCAGTATTTT. Translating gives CATSDPSERQTDTQYF.

The V gene is TRBV2, the J gene TRBJ1-5; D gene unclear. The V and J ends lost 7 bases and 2 bases respectively, with 12 bases between them. CDR1 and CDR2 (germline): SNHLY, FYNNEI. The CDR3 totals 14 residues. CDR3: CASKRSRGNQPQHF. CDR3 in DNA: TGTGCCAGCAAACGCAGTCGGGGCAATCAGCCCCAGCATTTT.

In its sample, this clone was seen once. The rearrangement links TRBV6-5 to TRBJ2-2, with D perhaps TRBD1 (6 bases). The CDR3 loop spans 15 amino acids. V lost 1 base to trimming and J lost 5 bases, with 11 bases between them. CDR1 and CDR2 from the germline V gene are MNHEY and SVGAGI. DNA for the CDR3: TGTGCCAGCAGTTACTTACAGGGTCGGACCGGGGAGCTGTTTTTT. It encodes CASSYLQGRTGELFF.

The genes are TRBV3-1 (or the pseudogene TRBV3-2) and TRBJ2-4; no definite D call. This CDR3 is 15 amino acids long. The V end was cut by 4 bases, the J end by 0 bases, with 10 bases between. The germline CDR1 and CDR2 sequences are LGHDT and YNNKEL (reference sequence). CDR3: CASSRSAGAKNIQYF. CDR3 in DNA: TGTGCCAGCAGCCGCTCGGCAGGAGCCAAAAACATTCAGTACTTC.

This rearrangement joins TRBV6-6 to TRBJ1-4; D uncertain. The CDR3 covers 14 residues. In germline, CDR1 is MNHNY, CDR2 SVGAGI (reference sequence). The V end lost 7 bases, the J end lost 2 bases, and 11 bases lay between the germline ends. CDR3 nucleotides: TGTGCCAGCATTAGGGAGCCCACTAATGAAAAACTGTTTTTT. This codes for CASIREPTNEKLFF.

This clone is a singleton in its sample. This chain links TRBV13 with TRBJ2-7; maybe TRBD1 (5 bases). The CDR3 covers 13 residues. V was pared by 4 bases and J by 3 bases, with 10 bases between. Germline V gives CDR1 PRHDT, CDR2 FYEKMQ (reference sequence). This CDR3 is CASSSRVHYEQYF. The DNA for the CDR3 is TGTGCCAGCAGCTCCAGGGTCCACTACGAGCAGTACTTC.

V is TRBV19 and J is TRBJ1-2; TRBD1 agrees at 7 bases. Germline values: CDR1 LNHDA, CDR2 SQIVND (reference sequence). The junction had 15 bases not matched to a gene; V was cut back by 3 bases and J by 2 bases. This CDR3 region has 18 residues. CDR3 bases: TGTGCCAGTAGTATGCGGATGAGAACAGGGGAGGTGAACTATGGCTACACCTTC. Translated: CASSMRMRTGEVNYGYTF.

Only one count was recorded for this clone. As DNA, the CDR3 is TGTGCCAGCAGTCCCGCGGTCTCCTACGAGCAGTACTTC. Translated, it gives CASSPAVSYEQYF. The chain couples TRBV27 to TRBJ2-7; the D is unclear. CDR3 length equals 13 residues. Looked up from germline, CDR1 is MNHEY and CDR2 is SMNVEV (reference sequence). The ends were cut back, 5 bases at V and 0 bases at J, with 8 bases in the middle.

The chain carries TRBV30 and TRBJ2-1; a possible D gene is TRBD2 (5 bases). V was trimmed by 2 bases and J by 6 bases, leaving 17 bases between them. This CDR3 spans 15 amino acids. Germline-derived CDR1 and CDR2 are GTSNPN and SVGIG (reference sequence). Here the CDR3 reads CAWSSFLDYANEQFF. CDR3 coding DNA: TGTGCCTGGAGTTCGTTTTTAGACTACGCCAATGAGCAGTTCTTC.

The chain is built from TRBV5-4 and TRBJ1-1; 8 positions match TRBD1. Germline V gives CDR1 SGHNT, CDR2 YYREEE (reference sequence). The CDR3 is made up of 14 amino acids. J gave up 3 bases and V 5 bases, and 6 bases lay outside the gene matches. CDR3 in DNA: TGTGCCAGCAGTTCCAGGGGGCGGGACACTGAAGCTTTCTTT. Encoded protein: CASSSRGRDTEAFF.

This sequence joins TRBV4-3 and TRBJ2-2; 10 bases are a match to TRBD1. The V and J ends lost 0 bases and 8 bases, in that order; junction bases with no gene match: 15. Germline assignment: CDR1 LGHNA and CDR2 YSLEER. CDR3 length: 19 residues. The CDR3 DNA reads TGCGCCAGCAGCCAAGATCTTGGCTCCGGCGGGACAGGGGTTGGGGAGCTGTTTTTT. It codes for CASSQDLGSGGTGVGELFF.

The chain has TRBV7-3 and TRBJ2-3, with TRBD2 as a possible D gene (6 bases). The CDR3 runs 18 residues. Trimming cost V 4 bases and J 0 bases, with 20 bases left between them. Germline loops: CDR1 SGHTA, CDR2 FQGTGA. The chain's CDR3 is CASSSTPPGRDSTDTQYF. The CDR3, as DNA: TGTGCCAGCAGCTCAACCCCCCCTGGGCGGGACAGCACAGATACGCAGTATTTT. The variable domain in full, completed from reference TRBV7-3 and TRBJ2-3, reads GAGVSQTPSNKVTEKGKYVELRCDPISGHTALYWYRQSLGQGPEFLIYFQGTGAADDSGLPNDRFFAVRPEGSVSTLKIQRTERGDSAVYLCASSSTPPGRDSTDTQYFGPGTRLTVL.

In this sample, this clone turned up once. The chain combines TRBV28 with TRBJ2-5; maybe TRBD1 (6 bases). Trimming shortened V by 10 bases and J by 5 bases, and 20 bases separated the two germline ends. The germline CDR1 and CDR2 sequences are MDHEN and SYDVKM. The CDR3 extends over 14 amino acids. The CDR3 coding sequence is TGTGCCACAGATCAACAGGGACCTGGGGAGACCCAGTACTTC. Protein: CATDQQGPGETQYF.

The gene calls are TRBV4-2 and TRBJ2-1, with 8 bases that match TRBD2. J gave up 5 bases and V 9 bases, and 6 bases lay outside the gene matches. Germline loops: CDR1 LGHNA, CDR2 YNFKEQ. The CDR3 sequence is 13 residues long. The CDR3 loop is CASASGWDNEQFF. The CDR3 coding sequence is TGTGCCAGTGCTAGCGGGTGGGACAATGAGCAGTTCTTC.

This chain links TRBV18 with TRBJ2-3; 9 nucleotides agree with TRBD2. Per germline, CDR1 KGHSH and CDR2 LQKENI. This CDR3 contains 15 residues. With 2 bases clipped from V and 7 bases from J, the junction kept 7 bases outside the gene matches. DNA of the CDR3: TGTGCCAGCTCACCAGCGGGAGGGGCCGTGTATACGCAGTATTTT. It specifies CASSPAGGAVYTQYF.

The genes are TRBV19 and TRBJ2-5; 9 bases are a match to TRBD1. The CDR3 extends over 15 amino acids. The germline CDR1 and CDR2 sequences are LNHDA and SQIVND (reference sequence). V was clipped by 4 bases and J by 3 bases; unmatched bases: 6. The CDR3 is CASSTTDRGEETQYF. In DNA, the CDR3 is TGTGCCAGTAGTACTACGGACAGGGGCGAAGAGACCCAGTACTTC.

The chain combines TRBV11-3 with TRBJ2-3, with 8 bases that match TRBD2. Trimming removed 8 bases from V and 5 bases from J; junction bases left unmatched: 12. Germline loops: CDR1 SGHNT, CDR2 YENEEA. This CDR3 contains 15 residues. The CDR3 protein is CASATPGTRGDTQYF. CDR3 sequence (DNA): TGTGCCAGCGCCACGCCGGGGACTAGAGGAGATACGCAGTATTTT. Together with reference TRBV11-3 and TRBJ2-3, the CDR3 gives the full variable domain: EAGVVQSPRYKIIEKKQPVAFWCNPISGHNTLYWYLQNLGQGPELLIRYENEEAVDDSQLPKDRFSAERLKGVDSTLKIQPAELGDSAVYLCASATPGTRGDTQYFGPGTRLTVL.

The chain recombines TRBV5-1 with TRBJ1-1, with D maybe TRBD1 (5 bases). V lost 4 bases to trimming and J lost 1 base, with 14 bases between them. Germline V gene lookup returns CDR1 SGHRS and CDR2 YFSETQ. The CDR3 is 15 amino acids. The CDR3, as DNA: TGCGCCAGCAGCCCCCGACAGCGACGGAACACTGAAGCTTTCTTT. Translation: CASSPRQRRNTEAFF.

The chain combines TRBV7-2 with TRBJ1-6; no clear D. V lost 5 bases and J 0 bases, leaving 5 bases between the germline ends. CDR3 size: 14 residues. Germline V lookup: CDR1 SGHTA, CDR2 FQGNSA. The CDR3: CASSASSYNSPLHF. In nucleotides, the CDR3 is TGTGCCAGCAGCGCGAGCTCCTATAATTCACCCCTCCACTTT.

The chain joins TRBV5-1 to TRBJ1-4, with 7 bases matching TRBD1. CDR3 size: 14 residues. The ends lost 4 bases at V and 7 bases at J; junction bases unmatched: 7. The germline V gene has CDR1 SGHRS and CDR2 YFSETQ. The CDR3 loop reads CASSLGQWAEKLFF. The CDR3 DNA reads as TGCGCCAGCAGCCTGGGACAGTGGGCTGAAAAACTGTTTTTT.